What follows are 30 T cell receptor beta chains derived from one specimen sequenced in a study of CD8+ T cells in alopecia areata. Treatment: oral pan-JAK inhibitor, 5-10 mg twice daily. Following extraction, RNA underwent reverse transcription to cDNA, which served as the sequencing template. Method: immunoSEQ multiplex PCR; TCRdb's copy keeps in-frame clones and lacks some. The sample holds roughly 120,000 clones, about 54% seen once. The specimen comprised CD8+ T cells sorted from blood, sampled at week 4, from a patient treated with tofacitinib. The source of these receptors is a human donor with alopecia areata.

V usage is TRBV25-1 and J usage is TRBJ1-1; D is unresolved. V gave up 2 bases and J gave up 0 bases, with 13 bases separating them. This CDR3 region has 16 residues. Germline lookup yields CDR1 MGHDK and CDR2 SYGVNS. Here the CDR3 reads CASSETGNYLNTEAFF. The CDR3 nucleotides read TGTGCCAGCAGTGAAACGGGAAATTATTTGAACACTGAAGCTTTCTTT.

CDR3: CASSTRAPGQTNTEAFF. The CDR3 DNA reads TGTGCCAGCAGCACACGGGCGCCGGGACAGACGAACACTGAAGCTTTCTTT. The gene calls are TRBV7-9 and TRBJ1-1, with 7 nucleotides matching TRBD1. In germline, CDR1 is SEHNR, CDR2 FQNEAQ (reference sequence). The CDR3 is 17 amino acids. The junction had 13 bases not matched to a gene; V was cut back by 5 bases and J by 1 base. Variable domain in full (rest from reference TRBV7-9 and TRBJ1-1): DTGVSQNPRHKITKRGQNVTFRCDPISEHNRLYWYRQTLGQGPEFLTYFQNEAQLEKSRLLSDRFSAERPKGSFSTLEIQRTEQGDSAMYLCASSTRAPGQTNTEAFFGQGTRLTVV.

The CDR3 loop is CASRLRTVSNQPQHF. The CDR3 bases are TGTGCCAGCAGGCTAAGGACAGTTAGCAATCAGCCCCAGCATTTT. The chain recombines TRBV6-1 with TRBJ1-5, with D maybe TRBD1 (6 bases). CDR3 length: 15 residues. From germline, CDR1 is MNHNS and CDR2 SASEGT. V lost 6 bases to trimming and J lost 0 bases, with 12 bases between them.

The chain joins TRBV30 to TRBJ2-7, with TRBD1 matching 10 bases. Germline CDR1 is GTSNPN and CDR2 is SVGIG (reference sequence). Unmatched junction bases numbered 8, after V lost 7 bases and J lost 5 bases. The CDR3 consists of 13 residues. The CDR3 DNA follows: TGTGCCTCCTGGACAGGGGGGCTTGACGAGCAGTACTTC. It codes for CASWTGGLDEQYF.

V usage is TRBV19 and J usage is TRBJ1-1, with D uncertain. Trimming removed 3 bases from V and 3 bases from J, with 20 bases in between. CDR3 length: 17 residues. Germline-derived CDR1 and CDR2 are LNHDA and SQIVND (reference sequence). Written as DNA, the CDR3 is TGTGCCAGTAGTATTCTGCTAGCGCACGGCTGGGACACTGAAGCTTTCTTT. It translates to CASSILLAHGWDTEAFF.

This clone was detected only a few times. The chain couples TRBV9 to TRBJ2-1; D gene ambiguous. The CDR3 spans 15 residues. V lost 0 bases and J 4 bases, leaving 11 bases between the germline ends. The germline V gene has CDR1 SGDLS and CDR2 YYNGEE. CDR3 nucleotide sequence: TGTGCCAGCAGCGTAGCTGGGTGGGGTTACAATGAGCAGTTCTTC. Protein product: CASSVAGWGYNEQFF.

The chain joins TRBV5-1 to TRBJ1-2; D call uncertain. From germline, CDR1 is SGHRS and CDR2 YFSETQ. This CDR3 has 13 amino acids. V lost 2 bases and J 4 bases, leaving 9 bases between the germline ends. The CDR3 protein is CASSFDPIYGYTF. The CDR3 nucleotides are TGCGCCAGCAGCTTCGACCCAATCTATGGCTACACCTTC.

V gene TRBV4-1 combines with J gene TRBJ1-1; 7 bases agree with TRBD1. Losses at the gene ends were 1 base for V and 7 bases for J; bases not matched to a gene: 6. Germline CDR1 and CDR2: MGHRA and YSYEKL. The CDR3 is 14 amino acids. The CDR3 is CASSQAPGQVEAFF. The CDR3, as DNA: TGCGCCAGCAGCCAAGCCCCCGGACAGGTTGAAGCTTTCTTT.

The chain employs TRBV7-2 and TRBJ2-2; TRBD2 might be the D (5 bases). This CDR3 has 14 amino acids. The V end was cut by 4 bases, the J end by 6 bases, with 12 bases between. Germline loops: CDR1 SGHTA, CDR2 FQGNSA. The CDR3 DNA is TGTGCCAGCAGCTCCGGACTCAGCGCCGGGGAGCTGTTTTTT. Translation gives CASSSGLSAGELFF.

This sequence joins TRBV6-6 and TRBJ1-4; D not certain. CDR1 and CDR2 from the germline V gene are MNHNY and SVGAGI (reference sequence). With 7 bases removed from V and 7 bases from J, the gap between germline ends came to 13 bases. The CDR3 is 13 amino acids. DNA for the CDR3: TGTGCCAGCACCCTCATTGGAAGTGAAAAACTGTTTTTT. As protein: CASTLIGSEKLFF.

This clone is medium-sized. The chain links TRBV21-1 to TRBJ1-1; the table's TRBD1 call for D was not verified on the DNA. TRBV21-1 is termed a pseudogene. The CDR3 loop spans 17 amino acids. The CDR3 sequence: CASSPKKTGVGNTEAFF. The CDR3 DNA sequence: TGTGCCAGCAGCCCCAAAAAAACAGGGGTTGGGAACACTGAAGCTTTCTTT.

The chain carries TRBV14 and TRBJ2-1; no firm D call. Trimming shortened V by 3 bases and J by 7 bases, and 10 bases separated the two germline ends. The CDR3 loop spans 13 amino acids. The germline V gene has CDR1 SGHDN and CDR2 FVKESK. The CDR3 loop reads CASSHQPRNEQFF. In DNA, the CDR3 is TGTGCCAGCAGCCACCAACCCAGGAATGAGCAGTTCTTC.

The CDR3 loop is CSVESEGGELFF. CDR3 DNA sequence: TGCAGCGTTGAATCAGAAGGCGGGGAGCTGTTTTTT. The chain is built from TRBV29-1 and TRBJ2-2; D is undetermined. Germline V lookup: CDR1 SQVTM, CDR2 ANQGSEA. The V and J ends lost 2 bases and 7 bases respectively, with 8 bases between them. The CDR3 spans 12 residues.

The chain links TRBV5-6 to TRBJ2-1, with TRBD1 identical over 9 bases. The CDR3 is 12 residues long. Germline CDR1 is SGHDT and CDR2 is YYEEEE. V lost 4 bases, J lost 14 bases, and 7 bases stayed unmatched. The CDR3 DNA is TGTGCCAGCAGCCGAACAGGGGGCGAGAAGTTCTTC. It codes for CASSRTGGEKFF.

About this clone itself: At one boundary the junction diverges from the germline segment, which might be a read error. The chain couples TRBV5-4 to TRBJ1-1; D gene uncertain. The CDR3 runs 16 residues. CDR1 SGHNT and CDR2 YYREEE come from the germline V gene (reference sequence). DNA for the CDR3: TGCGCCAGCAGCCAAGTATATCCCGGTGAGGACACTGAAGCTTTCTTT. Encoded protein: CASSQVYPGEDTEAFF.

This chain links TRBV29-1 with TRBJ2-1; TRBD2 aligns across 8 bases. This CDR3 is built from 15 residues. Germline assignment: CDR1 SQVTM and CDR2 ANQGSEA. V trimming: 1 base; J trimming: 0 bases; junction bases outside the gene matches: 2. The DNA for the CDR3 is TGCAGCGTTGAAGTGGGGACTAGCTCCTACAATGAGCAGTTCTTC. Translation gives CSVEVGTSSYNEQFF.

V usage is TRBV2 and J usage is TRBJ2-1; 7 bases line up with TRBD1. Germline CDR1 reads SNHLY; CDR2 reads FYNNEI. The CDR3 sequence is 14 residues long. V lost 8 bases and J lost 0; bases outside the gene matches: 4. The CDR3 spells CASPGTDSYNEQFF. As DNA, the CDR3 is TGTGCCAGCCCCGGGACAGACTCCTACAATGAGCAGTTCTTC.

The rearrangement links TRBV7-2 to TRBJ2-3; 8 nucleotides match TRBD2. Germline V gives CDR1 SGHTA, CDR2 FQGNSA. The trim removed 6 bases at V and 4 bases at J, leaving 3 bases unmatched. This CDR3 is 13 amino acids long. The DNA of the CDR3 is TGTGCCAGCAGGGCGGGGGGAGCAGATACGCAGTATTTT. Its protein product is CASRAGGADTQYF.

V usage is TRBV28 and J usage is TRBJ1-5; no reliable D call. CDR1 MDHEN and CDR2 SYDVKM come from the germline V gene. The V end was cut by 6 bases, the J end by 3 bases, with 3 bases between. The CDR3 runs 11 residues. The CDR3 loop reads CASSLNQPQHF. DNA of the CDR3: TGTGCCAGCAGCCTCAATCAGCCCCAGCATTTT.

This chain connects TRBV29-1 to TRBJ2-5; possible D gene TRBD1, 6 bases. CDR3 length: 16 amino acids. Trimming cost V 2 bases and J 1 base, with 17 bases left between them. CDR1 is SQVTM and CDR2 is ANQGSEA in the germline V gene. The CDR3 protein is CSVEIPWTEIQETQYF. CDR3 nucleotides: TGCAGCGTTGAAATCCCCTGGACAGAAATCCAAGAGACCCAGTACTTC. Supplemented by reference TRBV29-1 and TRBJ2-5, the full variable domain reads SAVISQKPSRDICQRGTSLTIQCQVDSQVTMMFWYRQQPGQSLTLIATANQGSEATYESGFVIDKFPISRPNLTFSTLTVSNMSPEDSSIYLCSVEIPWTEIQETQYFGPGTRLLVL.

The V call is TRBV30, the J call TRBJ1-1; D not resolved. Germline-derived CDR1 and CDR2 are GTSNPN and SVGIG (reference sequence). The CDR3 consists of 13 residues. Deletions cut 1 base from V and 7 bases from J, with 13 bases between. The CDR3 is CAWSEVGRYEAFF. Here the CDR3 DNA reads TGTGCCTGGAGTGAGGTGGGCCGGTATGAAGCTTTCTTT.

This clone came up a few times. The V and J genes are TRBV30 and TRBJ1-2; D call uncertain. V dropped 0 bases and J dropped 2 bases, with 10 bases sitting between them. Germline V gives CDR1 GTSNPN, CDR2 SVGIG (reference sequence). This CDR3 region has 14 residues. The CDR3 DNA follows: TGTGCCTGGAGTGTGTCCCCGGGAAACTATGGCTACACCTTC. This sequence encodes CAWSVSPGNYGYTF.

The rearrangement links TRBV7-9 to TRBJ2-1; D remains ambiguous. Germline CDR1 reads SEHNR; CDR2 reads FQNEAQ (reference sequence). V was trimmed by 5 bases and J by 6 bases, leaving 17 bases between them. The CDR3 extends over 15 amino acids. The CDR3 spells CASSPAVVVRNEQFF. For the CDR3, the DNA is TGTGCCAGCAGCCCTGCGGTTGTTGTTCGCAATGAGCAGTTCTTC.

DNA for the CDR3: TGTGCCAGCAGTTGGTCCAGGGGACCCTTGGATACGCAGTATTTT. Amino acid sequence: CASSWSRGPLDTQYF. The V and J genes are TRBV27 and TRBJ2-3; tentatively, D is TRBD1 (6 bases). V was trimmed by 4 bases and J by 6 bases, leaving 17 bases between them. CDR1 and CDR2 from the germline V gene are MNHEY and SMNVEV (reference sequence). The CDR3 has 15 amino acids.

This clone was seen just once. CDR3 loop: CAWIAGTTGADTQYF. CDR3 nucleotides: TGTGCCTGGATTGCCGGGACAACAGGAGCAGATACGCAGTATTTT. The chain links TRBV30 to TRBJ2-3; tentative D call: TRBD1 (6 bases). V lost 4 bases to trimming and J lost 4 bases, with 18 bases between them. The CDR3 is 15 amino acids. In germline, CDR1 is GTSNPN, CDR2 SVGIG (reference sequence). Full variable domain (missing parts from reference TRBV30 and TRBJ2-3): SQTIHQWPATLVQPVGSPLSLECTVEGTSNPNLYWYRQAAGRGLQLLFYSVGIGQISSEVPQNLSASRPQDRQFILSSKKLLLSDSGFYLCAWIAGTTGADTQYFGPGTRLTVL.

The rearrangement links TRBV9 to TRBJ2-1; 7 nucleotides align to TRBD2. In germline, CDR1 is SGDLS, CDR2 YYNGEE. The CDR3 loop spans 13 amino acids. After removal of 4 bases from V and 10 bases from J, the junction contained 8 bases not matched to a gene. As DNA, the CDR3 is TGTGCCAGCAGCAATCCGGGACTAACCGAGCAGTTCTTC. Residues: CASSNPGLTEQFF.

V usage is TRBV28 and J usage is TRBJ2-2; D is possibly TRBD1 (6 bases). Trimming took 5 bases from V and 4 from J, leaving 14 bases between them. Germline CDR1 is MDHEN and CDR2 is SYDVKM. The CDR3 extends over 15 amino acids. CDR3 amino acids: CASSVPDRATGELFF. The CDR3 DNA follows: TGTGCCAGCAGTGTCCCGGACAGAGCCACCGGGGAGCTGTTTTTT.

The gene calls are TRBV5-6 and TRBJ2-7; no clear D. Germline values: CDR1 SGHDT, CDR2 YYEEEE. V lost 0 bases and J lost 0, with 13 bases in between. The CDR3 length is 16 residues. CDR3 sequence (DNA): TGTGCCAGCAGCTTGGAGGCAGGATGGTTCTCCTACGAGCAGTACTTC. This sequence encodes CASSLEAGWFSYEQYF.

The CDR3 spells CASTRQGYTEAFF. CDR3 coding DNA: TGTGCCAGCACTAGACAGGGGTACACTGAAGCTTTCTTT. The chain combines TRBV27 with TRBJ1-1, with 8 bases lining up with TRBD1. The germline V gene has CDR1 MNHEY and CDR2 SMNVEV (reference sequence). CDR3 size: 13 residues. Germline trimming cut 7 bases from V and 3 bases from J; bases unmatched to any gene: 4.

The V gene is TRBV11-2, the J gene TRBJ1-5, with D uncertain. With 5 bases removed from V and 3 bases from J, the gap between germline ends came to 11 bases. CDR3 size: 14 residues. Germline lookup yields CDR1 SGHAT and CDR2 FQNNGV. The CDR3 sequence: CASSPIGSNQPQHF. In nucleotides, the CDR3 is TGTGCCAGCAGCCCTATAGGGTCCAATCAGCCCCAGCATTTT.